The 10 T cell receptor beta chains given below trace back to one sample, sequenced in a study of blood T cell repertoires in COVID-19. Sequencing was performed with immunoSEQ multiplex PCR; in TCRdb, only in-frame clones are kept and a portion is missing. Of about 210,000 clones in the sample, about nine tenths were seen once. Sequencing input: peripheral blood. These receptors came from a woman in her thirties or forties with acute or convalescent COVID-19.

This chain links TRBV7-2 with TRBJ1-2; the match to TRBD1 covers 7 bases. The CDR3 is 17 residues long. Per the germline V gene, CDR1 is SGHTA and CDR2 is FQGNSA. Germline trimming cut 1 base from V and 2 bases from J; bases unmatched to any gene: 10. CDR3 DNA sequence: TGTGCCAGCAGCTTAGTCCCCAACAGGGGACAGAACTATGGCTACACCTTC. This gives the protein CASSLVPNRGQNYGYTF.

The V call is TRBV10-1, the J call TRBJ2-2, with a possible D match to TRBD1 (7 bases). The CDR3 runs to 18 residues. The V end lost 2 bases, the J end lost 3 bases, and 19 bases lay between the germline ends. Germline-derived CDR1 and CDR2 are WNHNN and SYGVQD (reference sequence). The CDR3 DNA reads TGCGCCAGCAGTGAGAGACAGGGAGGAGAGTATCACACCGGGGAGCTGTTTTTT. This codes for CASSERQGGEYHTGELFF.

To note about this clone: This specimen includes other DNA sequences encoding the same CDR3. This chain uses TRBV6-5 with TRBJ1-5; 9 nucleotides agree with TRBD1. The V gene's germline CDR1 is MNHEY and CDR2 SVGAGI. J was trimmed by 4 bases and V by 5 bases; bases with no gene match: 6. This CDR3 region has 15 residues. In nucleotides, the CDR3 is TGTGCCAGCAGTAATGGACAGGGGAGAAATCAGCCCCAGCATTTT. Encoded protein: CASSNGQGRNQPQHF.

This chain uses TRBV4-2 with TRBJ2-1, with 7 nucleotides matching TRBD2. J lost 13 bases, V lost 3 bases, and 9 bases had no gene match. This CDR3 is built from 13 residues. Germline CDR1 reads LGHNA; CDR2 reads YNFKEQ. Here the CDR3 reads CASSHLPGLPQFF. As DNA, the CDR3 is TGTGCCAGCAGCCATTTACCGGGACTACCTCAGTTCTTC.

The V call is TRBV5-1, the J call TRBJ1-4, with D maybe TRBD1 (6 bases). This CDR3 contains 14 residues. Trimming cost V 4 bases and J 8 bases, with 15 bases left between them. Germline lookup yields CDR1 SGHRS and CDR2 YFSETQ. The CDR3 here is CASSKDRMGEKLFF. CDR3 sequence (DNA): TGCGCCAGCAGCAAGGACAGAATGGGGGAAAAACTGTTTTTT.

The chain carries TRBV6-5 and TRBJ2-7; D is uncertain. V lost 9 bases, J lost 1 base, and 7 bases lay in between. There are 11 residues in the CDR3. Germline V CDR1 and CDR2: MNHEY, SVGAGI. CDR3 residues: CASRSSYEQYV. The CDR3 region has the DNA TGTGCCAGTCGGTCTTCCTACGAGCAGTACGTC.

The genes are TRBV27 and TRBJ1-1; TRBD1 agrees at 9 bases. The trim removed 6 bases at V and 2 bases at J, leaving 4 bases unmatched. Germline V CDR1 and CDR2: MNHEY, SMNVEV (reference sequence). This CDR3 has 14 amino acids. CDR3 sequence: CASRGTGINTEAFF. The CDR3 DNA is TGTGCCAGCAGAGGGACAGGGATTAACACTGAAGCTTTCTTT.

This clone was recorded once. This chain uses TRBV29-1 with TRBJ2-1; D is perhaps TRBD1 (5 bases). The CDR3 runs 12 residues. The germline V gene has CDR1 SQVTM and CDR2 ANQGSEA. V lost 7 bases to trimming and J lost 12 bases, with 19 bases between them. This CDR3 reads CSAVAPRVGQFF. The DNA for the CDR3 is TGCAGCGCAGTGGCCCCCAGGGTCGGGCAGTTCTTC.

V gene TRBV6-2 or TRBV6-3 combines with J gene TRBJ1-1, with D possibly being TRBD1 (5 bases). CDR3 length equals 16 residues. CDR1 is MNHEY and CDR2 is SVGEGT in the germline V gene. Trimming removed 2 bases from V and 5 bases from J, with 18 bases in between. CDR3 bases: TGTGCCAGCAGTTACCCCCCTGGACAACGGGGGACTGAAGCTTTCTTT. Protein product: CASSYPPGQRGTEAFF.

V usage is TRBV5-1 and J usage is TRBJ2-1; 7 bases map to TRBD2. Per germline, CDR1 SGHRS and CDR2 YFSETQ. There are 12 residues in the CDR3. After removal of 7 bases from V and 10 bases from J, the junction contained 8 bases not matched to a gene. The CDR3 coding sequence is TGCGCCAGCTCCGAGCGGGGCGTAGAGCAGTTCTTC. It codes for CASSERGVEQFF.